Below, one T cell receptor beta chain is given with its context. There are a few counts of this clone. This clone's antigen is unknown. No clone much larger than this one lies a single base away; base qualities are absent. From a lookup of the germline V gene, CDR1 and CDR2 are MNHEY and SVGAGI. The CDR3 holds 16 amino acids from the cysteine to the phenylalanine. Kept here is only the CDR3 DNA, which spans 48 bases and is read in frame from base 1. V is reduced by 1 base and J by 5 bases, leaving a spacing of 16 bases between them. The data were taken from a study of neoadjuvant nivolumab and ipilimumab in lung cancer (dated by TCRdb to about 2020). Some background on the complete study: Nivolumab was given at 3 mg/kg intravenously on days 1, 15 and 29, and the combination arm added ipilimumab 1 mg/kg on day 1 only. The major pathologic response (MPR) rate in the intention-to-treat population in each study arm was designated as the primary trial endpoint. The trial treated under 50 patients with operable NSCLC: 23 were randomized to nivolumab monotherapy and around 21 to nivolumab plus ipilimumab. The study compared TCR repertoires in pretherapy (baseline) peripheral blood with TCR repertoires in tumors resected at surgery following neoadjuvant immune checkpoint blockade. Matched pretherapy and resected tumor pairs were analyzed from seven patients, of whom four had been treated with nivolumab and three with nivolumab plus ipilimumab. Study-wide conclusions, independent of this receptor: A small number of samples was subjected to TCR sequencing. Richness in tumors resected after neoadjuvant therapy showed a positive correlation with pretherapy blood TCR richness (Spearman R of about 0.86). Compared with tumor-adjacent uninvolved lung, resected tumors had greater TCR richness and clonality, and increases showed up in more of the dual-therapy-treated tumors. No significant correlation was found between TCR clonality and pathologic tumor regression, and only a single major-pathologic-response sample was available for the analysis of TCR clonality versus pathologic tumor regression. From pretherapy to surgery, increases in tumor T-cell richness and clonality were observed in three of three dual-therapy tumors but in only two of four nivolumab-treated tumors.

This specimen's time point label, per the study, means: at surgical resection after neoadjuvant nivolumab +/- ipilimumab. The samples were taken from NEOSTAR, a phase 2 randomized trial in operable NSCLC that tested neoadjuvant nivolumab or nivolumab plus ipilimumab, followed by surgery. The library relied on the immunoSEQ multiplex PCR assay. On the study's bioinformatics: Repertoires were summarized in terms of richness and clonality, and significantly expanded and contracted clones between pre- and post-therapy samples were identified. The source is immuneACCESS, and TCRdb retained only in-frame sequences with V and J called. Part of the clones is not carried over; for the studies checked, unresolved V genes explain less than half of this, and the remainder is unexplained. The V and J calls and clone size come from that table; D and trimming were worked out from the DNA. Recorded for this sample are about 18,000 clones; roughly three quarters of them occurred a single time. Roughly 7.1% of the sample goes to the ten largest clones.

This material consisted of tumor tissue, taken after neoadjuvant nivolumab, alone or with ipilimumab, at or shortly before surgery. This clonotype was obtained from an adult with non-small cell lung cancer. The chain uses TRBV6-5 and TRBJ2-3, with no D gene named confidently. The CDR3 amino acid sequence is: CASSYFGLATGDTQYF. The nucleotides read TGTGCCAGCAGTTACTTCGGTCTTGCTACCGGAGATACGCAGTATTTT.